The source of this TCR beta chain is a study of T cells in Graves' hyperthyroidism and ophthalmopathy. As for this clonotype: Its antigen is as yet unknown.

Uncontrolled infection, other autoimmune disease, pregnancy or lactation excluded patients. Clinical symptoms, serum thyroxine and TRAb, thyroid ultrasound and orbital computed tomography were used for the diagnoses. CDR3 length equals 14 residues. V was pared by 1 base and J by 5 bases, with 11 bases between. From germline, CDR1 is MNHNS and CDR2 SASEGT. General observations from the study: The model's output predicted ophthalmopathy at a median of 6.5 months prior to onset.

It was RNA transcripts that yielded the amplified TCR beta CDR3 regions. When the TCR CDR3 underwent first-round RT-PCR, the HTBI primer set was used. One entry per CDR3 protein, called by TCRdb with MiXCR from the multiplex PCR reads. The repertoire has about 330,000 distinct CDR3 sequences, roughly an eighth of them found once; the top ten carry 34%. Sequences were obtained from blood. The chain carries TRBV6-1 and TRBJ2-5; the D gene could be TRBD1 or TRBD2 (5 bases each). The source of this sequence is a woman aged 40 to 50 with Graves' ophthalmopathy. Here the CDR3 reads CASSEDVWGETQYF. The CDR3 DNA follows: TGTGCCAGCAGTGAAGATGTATGGGGGGAGACCCAGTACTTC.